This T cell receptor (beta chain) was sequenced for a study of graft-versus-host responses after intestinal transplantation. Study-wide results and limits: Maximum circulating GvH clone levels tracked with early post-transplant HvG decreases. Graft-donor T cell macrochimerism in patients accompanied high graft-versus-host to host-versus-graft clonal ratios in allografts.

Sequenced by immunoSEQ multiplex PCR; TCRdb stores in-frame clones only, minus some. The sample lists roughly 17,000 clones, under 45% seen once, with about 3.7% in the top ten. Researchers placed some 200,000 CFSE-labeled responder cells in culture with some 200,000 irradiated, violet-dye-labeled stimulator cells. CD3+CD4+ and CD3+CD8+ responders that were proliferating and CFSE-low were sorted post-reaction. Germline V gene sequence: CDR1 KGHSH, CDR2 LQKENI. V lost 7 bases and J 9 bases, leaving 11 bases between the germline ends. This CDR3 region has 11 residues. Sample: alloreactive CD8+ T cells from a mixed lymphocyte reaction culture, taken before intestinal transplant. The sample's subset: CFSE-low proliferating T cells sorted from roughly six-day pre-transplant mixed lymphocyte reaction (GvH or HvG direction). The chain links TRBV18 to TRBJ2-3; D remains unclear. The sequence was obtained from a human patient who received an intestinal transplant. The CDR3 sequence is CASLPYMTQYF. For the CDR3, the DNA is TGTGCCAGCTTACCCTATATGACGCAGTATTTT.